Below, one T cell receptor beta chain is given with its context. Its binding antigen is unknown. The input lacks base qualities; no much larger clone sits a single base away. TCR CDR3 regions were amplified from genomic DNA by multiplex PCR using the deep immunoSEQ assay. Extracted genomic DNA from each cell subset was distributed evenly across all wells of several immunoSEQ 96-well plates, and each plate was treated as a replicate. For sorted subsets, about 0.2 ug genomic DNA, equal to tens of thousands of T cell genomes, was loaded into each replicate PCR. The purified libraries were quantified using a Qubit 3.0 fluorometer, sized with a Bioanalyzer 2100, and then quantified again using the KAPA Library Quantification kit. Every immunoSEQ 96-well plate was sequenced on a separate single-read 150-cycle Illumina NextSeq 550 flow cell. The paper's data handling went like this. Because only junctional sequences without quality scores were contained in the immunoSEQ output, filtering matching that applied to full-length reads could not be performed. To assign V/J genes and CDR3, sequences were annotated using PyIR, a Python wrapper for IgBLAST v1.9, with IMGT germline references. Reads with weak V/J assignments (E-value above 1e-6), missing CDR3, stop codons, out-of-frame junctions, or ambiguous translated residues were removed. A V3J clonotype was defined by an identical inferred V gene, J gene, and CDR3 amino acid sequence. The percentage overlap between two repertoires was calculated by dividing the number of shared unique clonotypes by the size of the smaller repertoire. RTK rarefaction, the Chao1 estimator, and Recon v2.1 estimates of unobserved clonotypes were used to assess repertoire richness. Generation probabilities for all TCRbeta clonotypes obtained by the gDNA method from a handful of donors were computed using OLGA. TCRdb limited this immuneACCESS table to in-frame rearrangements with V and J called. A share of clones is missing; checked studies link under half to unresolved V genes, and the rest is unexplained. V and J calls and clone size are as listed in that table; D and trimming were resolved from the DNA. This sample gives roughly 660,000 clones in total; about 92% of them show up just once. The top ten hold more than 30% of the sample.

The sample comes from a study of shared clonotypes between healthy human individuals (dated by TCRdb to the early 2020s). About the full investigation: A couple of women and three men aged 18 to 49 years were included in the cohort. For each donor, three plates each were used for CD4 naive and CD4 memory, two plates were used for CD8 naive, and one plate was used for CD8 memory. To estimate repertoire size and how much clonotype sharing occurs between individuals, the study deeply sequenced the blood TCR repertoires of about five healthy adults. To increase sequencing depth and limit assay-specific biases, different laboratories used diverse techniques to prepare libraries and sequence TCR repertoires. Between about 0.94 and 8.9 billion PBMCs per donor were obtained by leukapheresis. General study outcomes and caveats: Compared with non-shared clonotypes, clonotypes shared by all four sorted-subset donors had higher generation probabilities. Naive subsets generally had larger estimated clonotype richness than memory subsets. Based on pairwise subsampling, the degree of clonotype sharing among donors was expected to be affected by sequencing depth. The small number of donors limited the genetic and exposure-history diversity represented. Only blood was sampled, and tissue TCR repertoires likely differ from those in blood. Across a handful of donors, approximately 5% of naive CD4, around 3.5% of naive CD8, 2.3% of memory CD4, and approximately 0.4% of memory CD8 clonotypes were shared. Rarefaction of sorted-subset datasets indicated incomplete sequencing despite the large sequencing depth.

Counted from cysteine to phenylalanine, this CDR3 has 17 amino acids. Of the read, only the CDR3 DNA is kept; its 51 bases are in frame from base 1. In the germline V gene, CDR1 corresponds to SNHLY and CDR2 to FYNNEI. Compared with germline, V lacks 5 bases and J lacks 6 bases; bases without a gene match: 12. The donors were healthy, HIV-negative adults who had no recently reported acute infections or vaccinations. Every donor was a Caucasian adult living in Nashville, Tennessee, USA. CD8 memory samples combined magnetically selected CD45RO+ cells with CCR7-negative CD45RA+ effector memory (TemRA) cells. After blood collection by leukapheresis, PBMCs were isolated using Ficoll-Histopaque density gradient centrifugation and then cryopreserved in the vapor phase of liquid nitrogen. Analytical flow cytometry was used to check the purity and quantity of each magnetically sorted T cell population. From each sorted fraction, genomic DNA was isolated and quantified by UV absorbance on a Nanodrop 2000c.

The sample was memory CD8+ T cells from PBMCs. Per the publication, the cell subset or site label means: CD45RO+ cells pooled with CCR7-negative TemRA cells. The chain joins TRBV2 to TRBJ2-3, and 12 junction bases match TRBD2. The sequence was obtained from a man aged 18 to 29 in good health. Some clones in this sample may be carry-over from other donors' samples. The DNA is as follows: TGTGCCAGCAGTTCCCCTTTGGGACTAGCGGGCGCCGATACGCAGTATTTT. Translated, this is CASSSPLGLAGADTQYF.